What follows describes a single TCR beta chain. This specimen belongs to a study of cytomegalovirus exposure and HLA in healthy donors. TCRdb's copy holds only in-frame clones and misses some; the assay was immunoSEQ multiplex PCR. The sample lists around 130,000 clones, 70% to 90% occurring once. Germline CDR1 is MNHEY and CDR2 is SVGAGI. The CDR3 loop spans 13 amino acids. Trimming removed 2 bases at V and 14 bases at J, with 13 bases between. The receptor comes from a woman between 25 and 40 years old in good health and CMV-seronegative. The rearrangement uses TRBV6-5 and TRBJ1-6; D is undetermined. Sequencing input: PBMCs. CDR3 amino acids: CASSYEARRSLHF. The CDR3 DNA is TGTGCCAGCAGTTACGAGGCCCGGAGATCCCTCCACTTT.